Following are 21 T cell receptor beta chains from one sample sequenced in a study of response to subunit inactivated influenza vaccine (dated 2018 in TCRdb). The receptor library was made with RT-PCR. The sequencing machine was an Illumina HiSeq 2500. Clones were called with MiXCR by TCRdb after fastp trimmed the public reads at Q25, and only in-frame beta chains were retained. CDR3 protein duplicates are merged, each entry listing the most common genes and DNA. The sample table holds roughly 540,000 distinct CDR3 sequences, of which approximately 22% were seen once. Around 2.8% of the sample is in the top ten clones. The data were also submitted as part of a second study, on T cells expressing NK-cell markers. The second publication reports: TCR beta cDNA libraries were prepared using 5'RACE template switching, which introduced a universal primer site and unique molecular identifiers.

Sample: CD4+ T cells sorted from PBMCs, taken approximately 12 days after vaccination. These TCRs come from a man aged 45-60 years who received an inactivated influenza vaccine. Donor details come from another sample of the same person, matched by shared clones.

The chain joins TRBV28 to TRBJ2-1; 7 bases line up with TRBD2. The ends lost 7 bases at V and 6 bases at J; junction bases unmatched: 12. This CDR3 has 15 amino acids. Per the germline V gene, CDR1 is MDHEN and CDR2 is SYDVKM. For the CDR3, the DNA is TGTGCCAGCACCTCCGGGACTATGGCCCCCAATGAGCAGTTCTTC. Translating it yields CASTSGTMAPNEQFF.

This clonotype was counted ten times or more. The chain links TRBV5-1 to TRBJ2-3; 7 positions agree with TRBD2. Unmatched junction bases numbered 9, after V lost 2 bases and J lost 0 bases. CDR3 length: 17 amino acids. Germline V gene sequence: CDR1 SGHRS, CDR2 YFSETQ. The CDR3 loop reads CASSLGFFSGSTDTQYF. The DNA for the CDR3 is TGCGCCAGCAGCTTAGGTTTCTTTAGCGGGAGCACAGATACGCAGTATTTT.

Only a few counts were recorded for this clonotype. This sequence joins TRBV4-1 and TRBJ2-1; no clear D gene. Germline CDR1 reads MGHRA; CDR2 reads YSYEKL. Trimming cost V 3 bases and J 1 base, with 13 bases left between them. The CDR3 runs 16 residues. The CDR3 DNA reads TGCGCCAGCAGCCAGTCCACGGCTGTTTCCTACAATGAGCAGTTCTTC. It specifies CASSQSTAVSYNEQFF.

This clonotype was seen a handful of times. CDR3 sequence: CASSPRLGRTYEQYF. The DNA of the CDR3 is TGTGCCAGCAGCCCCCGACTGGGGCGAACCTACGAGCAGTACTTC. The chain uses TRBV9 and TRBJ2-7; perhaps TRBD1 as D (5 bases). The CDR3 extends over 15 amino acids. In germline, CDR1 is SGDLS, CDR2 YYNGEE. V was pared by 4 bases and J by 2 bases, with 16 bases between.

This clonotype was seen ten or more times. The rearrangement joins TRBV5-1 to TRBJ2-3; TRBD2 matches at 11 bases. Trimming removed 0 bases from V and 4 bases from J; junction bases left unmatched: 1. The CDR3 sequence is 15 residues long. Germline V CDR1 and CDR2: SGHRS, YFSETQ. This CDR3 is CASSLVAGGPDTQYF. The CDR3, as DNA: TGCGCCAGCAGCTTGGTAGCGGGGGGGCCAGATACGCAGTATTTT.

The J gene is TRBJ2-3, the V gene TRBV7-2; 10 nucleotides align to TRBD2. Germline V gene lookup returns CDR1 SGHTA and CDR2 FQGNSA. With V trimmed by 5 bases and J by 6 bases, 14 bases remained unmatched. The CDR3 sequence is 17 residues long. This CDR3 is CASSLRRTSGAPDTQYF. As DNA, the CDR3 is TGTGCCAGCAGCCTCAGACGTACTAGCGGGGCCCCGGATACGCAGTATTTT.

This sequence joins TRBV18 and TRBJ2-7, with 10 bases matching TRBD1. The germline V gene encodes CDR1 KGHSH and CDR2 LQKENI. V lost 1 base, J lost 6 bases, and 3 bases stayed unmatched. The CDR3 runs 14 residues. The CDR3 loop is CASSPQGQGSEQYF. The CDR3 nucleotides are TGTGCCAGCTCACCACAGGGACAGGGGAGCGAGCAGTACTTC.

The CDR3 reads CASSSGSTATNEKLFF. The CDR3 DNA is TGCGCCAGCAGCTCGGGTTCGACGGCAACTAATGAAAAACTGTTTTTT. The gene calls are TRBV5-1 and TRBJ1-4, with D unresolved. With 3 bases removed from V and 0 bases from J, the gap between germline ends came to 12 bases. CDR3 size: 16 residues. Germline CDR1 and CDR2: SGHRS and YFSETQ.

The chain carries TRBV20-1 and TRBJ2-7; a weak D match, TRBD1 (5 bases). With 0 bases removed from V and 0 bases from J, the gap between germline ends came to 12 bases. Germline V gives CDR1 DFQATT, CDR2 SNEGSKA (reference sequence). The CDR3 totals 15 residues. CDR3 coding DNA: TGCAGTGCTAGAGAATTGGACATTTTCTCCTACGAGCAGTACTTC. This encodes CSARELDIFSYEQYF.

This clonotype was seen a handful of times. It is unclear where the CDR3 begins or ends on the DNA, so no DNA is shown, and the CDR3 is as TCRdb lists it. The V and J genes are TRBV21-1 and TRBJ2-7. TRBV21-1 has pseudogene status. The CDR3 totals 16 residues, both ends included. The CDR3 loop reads CASSKDEYECYYEQYF.

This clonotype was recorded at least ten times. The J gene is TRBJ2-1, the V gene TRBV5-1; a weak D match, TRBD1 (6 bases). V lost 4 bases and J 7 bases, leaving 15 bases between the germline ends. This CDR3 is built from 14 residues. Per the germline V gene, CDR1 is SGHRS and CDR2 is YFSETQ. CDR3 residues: CASSLSGVVNEQFF. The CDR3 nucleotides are TGCGCCAGCAGCCTTTCAGGGGTTGTGAATGAGCAGTTCTTC.

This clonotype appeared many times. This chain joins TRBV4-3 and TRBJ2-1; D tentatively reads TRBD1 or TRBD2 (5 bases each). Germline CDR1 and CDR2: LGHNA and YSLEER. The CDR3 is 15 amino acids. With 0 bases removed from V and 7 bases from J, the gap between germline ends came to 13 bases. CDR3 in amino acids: CASSQDIFGGNEQFF. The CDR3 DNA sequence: TGCGCCAGCAGCCAAGATATATTTGGGGGTAATGAGCAGTTCTTC.

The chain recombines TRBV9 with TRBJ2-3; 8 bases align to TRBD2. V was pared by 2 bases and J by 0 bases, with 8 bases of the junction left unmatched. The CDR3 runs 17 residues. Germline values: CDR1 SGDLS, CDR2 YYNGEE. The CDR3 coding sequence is TGTGCCAGCAGCGTGGGGGCGGGGGGTCCTAGCACAGATACGCAGTATTTT. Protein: CASSVGAGGPSTDTQYF.

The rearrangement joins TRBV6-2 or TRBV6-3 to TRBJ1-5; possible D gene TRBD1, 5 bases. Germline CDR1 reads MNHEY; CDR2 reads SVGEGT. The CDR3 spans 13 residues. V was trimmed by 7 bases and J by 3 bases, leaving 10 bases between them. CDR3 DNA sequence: TGTGCCAGCACAGACAGCTTCAATCAGCCCCAGCATTTT. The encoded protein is CASTDSFNQPQHF.

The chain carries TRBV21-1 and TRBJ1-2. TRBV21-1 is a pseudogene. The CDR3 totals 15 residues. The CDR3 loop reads CASSLRGLHLYGYTF. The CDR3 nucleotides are TGTGCCAGCAGCCTCCGGGGCTTACACCTCTATGGCTACACCTTC.

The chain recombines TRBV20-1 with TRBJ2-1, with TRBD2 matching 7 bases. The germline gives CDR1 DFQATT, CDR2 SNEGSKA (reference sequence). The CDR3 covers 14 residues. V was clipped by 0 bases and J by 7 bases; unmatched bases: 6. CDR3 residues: CSAREGGVRNEQFF. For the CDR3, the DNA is TGCAGTGCTAGAGAGGGAGGGGTTCGTAATGAGCAGTTCTTC.

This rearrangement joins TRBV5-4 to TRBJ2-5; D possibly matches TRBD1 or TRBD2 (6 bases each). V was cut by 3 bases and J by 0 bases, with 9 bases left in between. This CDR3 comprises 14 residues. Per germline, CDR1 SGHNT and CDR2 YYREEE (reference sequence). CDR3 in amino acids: CASSSRGDQETQYF. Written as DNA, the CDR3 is TGTGCCAGCAGCTCGAGGGGGGACCAAGAGACCCAGTACTTC.

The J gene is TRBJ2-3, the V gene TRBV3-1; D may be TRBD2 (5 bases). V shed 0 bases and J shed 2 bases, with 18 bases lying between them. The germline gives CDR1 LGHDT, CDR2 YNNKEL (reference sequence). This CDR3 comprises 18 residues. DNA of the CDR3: TGTGCCAGCAGCCAAGAACCACTCATGAGGGCCACCACAGATACGCAGTATTTT. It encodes CASSQEPLMRATTDTQYF.

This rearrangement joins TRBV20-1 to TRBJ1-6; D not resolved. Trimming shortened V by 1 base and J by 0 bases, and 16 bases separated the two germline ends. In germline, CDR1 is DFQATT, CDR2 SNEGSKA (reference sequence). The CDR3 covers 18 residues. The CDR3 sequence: CSARGKVTGSSYNSPLHF. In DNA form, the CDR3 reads TGCAGTGCTAGAGGGAAGGTTACGGGAAGCTCCTATAATTCACCCCTCCACTTT.

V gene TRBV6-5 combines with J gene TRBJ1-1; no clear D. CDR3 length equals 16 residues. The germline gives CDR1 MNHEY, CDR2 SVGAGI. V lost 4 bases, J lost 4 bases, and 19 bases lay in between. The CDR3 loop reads CASSSTFGRESTEAFF. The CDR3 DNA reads TGTGCCAGCAGTTCCACCTTTGGGAGGGAGAGCACTGAAGCTTTCTTT.

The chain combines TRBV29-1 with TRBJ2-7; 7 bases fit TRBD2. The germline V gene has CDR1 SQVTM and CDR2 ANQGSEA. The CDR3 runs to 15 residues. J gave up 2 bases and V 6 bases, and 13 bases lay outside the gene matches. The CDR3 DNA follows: TGCAGCGTCGCTGGGGGGACTACCGGGGCCTACGAGCAGTACTTC. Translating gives CSVAGGTTGAYEQYF.